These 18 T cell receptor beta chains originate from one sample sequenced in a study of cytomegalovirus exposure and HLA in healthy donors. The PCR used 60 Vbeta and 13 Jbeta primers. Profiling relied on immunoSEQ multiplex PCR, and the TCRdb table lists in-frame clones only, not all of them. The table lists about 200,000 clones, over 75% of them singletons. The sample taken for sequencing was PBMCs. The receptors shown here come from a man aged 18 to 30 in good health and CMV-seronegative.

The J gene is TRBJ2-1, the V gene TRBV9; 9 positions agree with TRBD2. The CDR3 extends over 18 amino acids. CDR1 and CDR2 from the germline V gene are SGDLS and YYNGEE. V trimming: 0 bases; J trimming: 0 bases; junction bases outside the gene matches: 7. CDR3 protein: CASSVDFKGLASYNEQFF. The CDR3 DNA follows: TGTGCCAGCAGCGTAGATTTCAAGGGACTAGCCTCCTACAATGAGCAGTTCTTC.

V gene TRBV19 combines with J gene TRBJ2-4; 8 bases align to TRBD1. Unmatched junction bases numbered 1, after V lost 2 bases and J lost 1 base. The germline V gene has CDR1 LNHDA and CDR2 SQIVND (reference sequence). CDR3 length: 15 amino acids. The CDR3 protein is CASSIQGAAKNIQYF. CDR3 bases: TGTGCCAGTAGTATACAGGGGGCTGCCAAAAACATTCAGTACTTC. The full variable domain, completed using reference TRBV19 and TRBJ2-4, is DGGITQSPKYLFRKEGQNVTLSCEQNLNHDAMYWYRQDPGQGLRLIYYSQIVNDFQKGDIAEGYSVSREKKESFPLTVTSAQKNPTAFYLCASSIQGAAKNIQYFGAGTRLSVL.

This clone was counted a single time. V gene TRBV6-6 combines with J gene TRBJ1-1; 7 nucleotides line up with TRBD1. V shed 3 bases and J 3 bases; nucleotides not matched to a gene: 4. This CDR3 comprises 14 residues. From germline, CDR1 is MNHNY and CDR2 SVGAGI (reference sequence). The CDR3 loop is CASSYLTGDTEAFF. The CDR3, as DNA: TGTGCCAGCAGTTATCTAACAGGGGACACTGAAGCTTTCTTT.

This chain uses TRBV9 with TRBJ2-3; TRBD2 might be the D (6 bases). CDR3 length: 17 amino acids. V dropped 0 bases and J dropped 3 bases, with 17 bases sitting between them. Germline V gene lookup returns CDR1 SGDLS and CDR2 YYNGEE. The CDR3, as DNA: TGTGCCAGCAGCGTAGGGATTAGCGGTGGATGGACAGATACGCAGTATTTT. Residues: CASSVGISGGWTDTQYF. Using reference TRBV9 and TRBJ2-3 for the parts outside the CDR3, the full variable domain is DSGVTQTPKHLITATGQRVTLRCSPRSGDLSVYWYQQSLDQGLQFLIQYYNGEERAKGNILERFSAQQFPDLHSELNLSSLELGDSALYFCASSVGISGGWTDTQYFGPGTRLTVL.

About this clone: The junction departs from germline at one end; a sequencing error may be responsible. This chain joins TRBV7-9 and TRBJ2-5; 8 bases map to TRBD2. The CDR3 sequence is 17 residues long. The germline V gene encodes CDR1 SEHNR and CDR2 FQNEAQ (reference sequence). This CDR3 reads CASTLGGGAGAQETQYF. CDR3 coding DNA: TGTGCCAGCACCTTAGGGGGGGGAGCGGGAGCTCAAGAGACCCAGTACTTC.

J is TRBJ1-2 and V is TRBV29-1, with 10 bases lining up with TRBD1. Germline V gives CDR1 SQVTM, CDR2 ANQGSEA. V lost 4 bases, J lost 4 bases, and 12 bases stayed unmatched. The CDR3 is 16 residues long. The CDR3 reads CSVVRDRDRGLYGYTF. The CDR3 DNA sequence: TGCAGCGTTGTCAGGGATCGGGACAGGGGACTCTATGGCTACACCTTC.

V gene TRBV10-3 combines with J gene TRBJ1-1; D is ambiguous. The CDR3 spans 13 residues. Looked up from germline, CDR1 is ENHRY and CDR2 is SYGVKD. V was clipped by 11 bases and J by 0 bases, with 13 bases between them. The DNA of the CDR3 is TGTGCCGCCGGGGAAGCTATGAACACTGAAGCTTTCTTT. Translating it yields CAAGEAMNTEAFF.

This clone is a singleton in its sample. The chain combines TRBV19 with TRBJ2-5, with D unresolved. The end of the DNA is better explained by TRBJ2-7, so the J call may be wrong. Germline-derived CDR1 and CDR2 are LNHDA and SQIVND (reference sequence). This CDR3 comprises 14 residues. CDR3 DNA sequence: TGTGCCAGTAGTGTAGCAGTAAAGGACTACGAGCAGTACTTC. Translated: CASSVAVKDYEQYF.

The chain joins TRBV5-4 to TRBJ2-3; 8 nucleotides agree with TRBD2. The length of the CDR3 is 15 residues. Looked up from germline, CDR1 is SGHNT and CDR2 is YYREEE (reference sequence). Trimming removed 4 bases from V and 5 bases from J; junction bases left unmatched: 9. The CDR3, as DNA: TGTGCCAGCAGCCCGACTAGCGCAAGGCAAGATACGCAGTATTTT. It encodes CASSPTSARQDTQYF.

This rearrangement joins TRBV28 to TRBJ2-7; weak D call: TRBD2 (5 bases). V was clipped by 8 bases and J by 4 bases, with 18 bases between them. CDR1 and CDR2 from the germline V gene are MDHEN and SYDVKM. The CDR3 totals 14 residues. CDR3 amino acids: CASASPGTTYEQYF. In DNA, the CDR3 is TGTGCCAGCGCATCACCGGGAACCACGTACGAGCAGTACTTC.

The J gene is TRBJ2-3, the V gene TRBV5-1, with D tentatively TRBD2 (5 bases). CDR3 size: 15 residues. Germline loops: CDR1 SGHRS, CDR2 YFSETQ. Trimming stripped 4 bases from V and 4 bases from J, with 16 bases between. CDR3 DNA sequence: TGCGCCAGCAGCCCGGACTTCCGAGGGTCAGATACGCAGTATTTT. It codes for CASSPDFRGSDTQYF.

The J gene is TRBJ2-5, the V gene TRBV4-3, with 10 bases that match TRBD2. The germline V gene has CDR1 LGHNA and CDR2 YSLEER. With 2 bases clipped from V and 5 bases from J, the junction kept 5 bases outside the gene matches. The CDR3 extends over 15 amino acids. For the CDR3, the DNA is TGCGCCAGCAGCCAATTAGGGGGACTAGCGGAGACCCAGTACTTC. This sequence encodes CASSQLGGLAETQYF.

The DNA of the CDR3 is TGTGCCAGCAGTGTAAGGGACAGCAATGAGCAGTTCTTC. Protein product: CASSVRDSNEQFF. The genes are TRBV2 and TRBJ2-1; 7 bases agree with TRBD1. From germline, CDR1 is SNHLY and CDR2 FYNNEI. CDR3 length: 13 residues. V shed 4 bases, J shed 6 bases, and the junction held 3 bases outside the gene matches.

DNA of the CDR3: TGTGCCAGCAGCCCATTAGCGGGGGACACAGATACGCAGTATTTT. It yields the protein CASSPLAGDTDTQYF. The V gene is TRBV5-4, the J gene TRBJ2-3, with 9 bases matching TRBD2. The CDR3 has 15 amino acids. The junction had 5 bases not matched to a gene; V was cut back by 4 bases and J by 2 bases. Germline V CDR1 and CDR2: SGHNT, YYREEE (reference sequence).

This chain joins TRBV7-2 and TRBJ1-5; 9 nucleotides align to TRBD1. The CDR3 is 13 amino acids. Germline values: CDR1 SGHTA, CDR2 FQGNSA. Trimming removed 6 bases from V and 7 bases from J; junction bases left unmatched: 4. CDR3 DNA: TGTGCCAGCAGTTCACAGGGGGCCCAGCCCCAGCATTTT. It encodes CASSSQGAQPQHF.

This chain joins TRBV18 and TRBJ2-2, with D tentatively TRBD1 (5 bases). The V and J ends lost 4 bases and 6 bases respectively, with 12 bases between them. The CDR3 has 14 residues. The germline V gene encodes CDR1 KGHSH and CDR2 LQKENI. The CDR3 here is CASSLAGIPGELFF. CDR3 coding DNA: TGTGCCAGCTCACTCGCAGGGATCCCCGGGGAGCTGTTTTTT.

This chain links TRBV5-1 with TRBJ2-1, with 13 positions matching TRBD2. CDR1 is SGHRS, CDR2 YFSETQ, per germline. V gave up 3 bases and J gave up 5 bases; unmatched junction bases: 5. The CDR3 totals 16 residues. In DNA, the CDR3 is TGCGCCAGCAGCTCCCAGACTAGCGGGGGGAACAATGAGCAGTTCTTC. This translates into CASSSQTSGGNNEQFF.

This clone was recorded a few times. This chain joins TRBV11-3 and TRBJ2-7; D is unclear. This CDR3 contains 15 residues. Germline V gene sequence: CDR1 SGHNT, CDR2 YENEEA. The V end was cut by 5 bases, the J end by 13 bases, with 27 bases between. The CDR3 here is CASSLSSTTPDACYF. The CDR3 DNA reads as TGTGCCAGCAGCCTCTCGTCCACTACCCCGGATGCCTGCTACTTC.